Following are 16 T cell receptor beta chains from one sample sequenced in a study of blood T cell repertoires in COVID-19. The protocol was immunoSEQ multiplex PCR, while the TCRdb copy is restricted to in-frame clones and leaves out a portion. Found here are 53,000 or so clones, approximately 80% of them singletons; the top ten hold 15%. The sequenced sample consisted of peripheral blood. The receptors shown here come from a human donor with active or convalescent COVID-19. The donor label of this sample is uncertain.

This chain uses TRBV10-3 with TRBJ1-1; D not certain. CDR3 size: 12 residues. Germline assignment: CDR1 ENHRY and CDR2 SYGVKD. Trimming pared 10 bases from V and 1 base from J, leaving 10 bases between. This CDR3 reads CATTSRNTEAFF. CDR3 in DNA: TGTGCCACCACCTCGAGGAACACTGAAGCTTTCTTT.

This sequence joins TRBV7-5 and TRBJ1-1. TRBV7-5 is reported as a pseudogene. The length of the CDR3 is 17 residues. The CDR3 loop reads CVRSLDYWEPSGTEAFF. The CDR3 DNA sequence: TGTGTCAGAAGCTTAGATTATTGGGAACCGAGCGGCACTGAAGCTTTCTTT.

The chain uses TRBV14 and TRBJ2-6; D remains ambiguous. CDR3 length: 14 amino acids. V was trimmed by 1 base and J by 1 base, leaving 2 bases between them. Looked up from germline, CDR1 is SGHDN and CDR2 is FVKESK. Here the CDR3 DNA reads TGTGCCAGCAGCCAAGCGTCTGGGGCCAACGTCCTGACTTTC. It translates to CASSQASGANVLTF.

This chain connects TRBV7-3 to TRBJ1-1, with a weak D call TRBD1 (5 bases). CDR3 length: 13 amino acids. Per germline, CDR1 SGHTA and CDR2 FQGTGA. The V gene lost 8 bases and the J gene lost 0 bases, with 10 bases spanning the gap. CDR3 in amino acids: CASGEGLNTEAFF. In nucleotides, the CDR3 is TGTGCCAGCGGGGAGGGGTTGAACACTGAAGCTTTCTTT.

This clone was seen a single time. V gene TRBV10-3 combines with J gene TRBJ1-6; 7 nucleotides line up with TRBD1. This CDR3 is 15 amino acids long. V lost 4 bases, J lost 5 bases, and 5 bases stayed unmatched. The V gene's germline CDR1 is ENHRY and CDR2 SYGVKD. CDR3 nucleotides: TGTGCCATCAGTGGACAGGGTCCCAATAATTCACCCCTCCACTTT. It encodes CAISGQGPNNSPLHF.

The CDR3 DNA follows: TGTGCCATCAGTGACGGGGGGTCAACTGGAAACACCATATATTTT. Translating it yields CAISDGGSTGNTIYF. V usage is TRBV10-3 and J usage is TRBJ1-3; D may be TRBD1 (5 bases). CDR3 length equals 15 residues. The V and J ends lost 3 bases and 2 bases respectively, with 11 bases between them. CDR1 and CDR2 (germline): ENHRY, SYGVKD.

For the CDR3, the DNA is TGCAGCGTATCCACAGCCTACGAGCAGTACTTC. As protein: CSVSTAYEQYF. The chain combines TRBV29-1 with TRBJ2-7, with D unresolved. V lost 6 bases, J lost 2 bases, and 8 bases lay in between. The CDR3 is 11 residues long. Germline lookup yields CDR1 SQVTM and CDR2 ANQGSEA.

This clone occurred a few times. Within the sample, other DNA sequences also encode this same CDR3. The rearrangement links TRBV3-1 (or the pseudogene TRBV3-2) to TRBJ2-7; 7 nucleotides line up with TRBD2. The germline V gene encodes CDR1 LGHDT and CDR2 YNNKEL (reference sequence). The junction had 2 bases not matched to a gene; V was cut back by 1 base and J by 2 bases. This CDR3 has 14 residues. CDR3 in amino acids: CASSQGTRTYEQYF. CDR3 DNA sequence: TGTGCCAGCAGCCAAGGGACTAGGACCTACGAGCAGTACTTC.

V is TRBV5-5 and J is TRBJ2-1; 9 bases agree with TRBD1. Germline V gene data show CDR1 as SGHKS and CDR2 as YYEKEE (reference sequence). Unmatched junction bases numbered 7, after V lost 4 bases and J lost 5 bases. CDR3 size: 15 residues. The CDR3, as DNA: TGTGCCAGCAGCACGGGACAGGGCGTGGACAATGAGCAGTTCTTC. As protein: CASSTGQGVDNEQFF.

This clone was detected a few times. This chain uses TRBV4-2 with TRBJ2-7; the D gene is possibly TRBD1 (6 bases). CDR1 and CDR2 (germline): LGHNA, YNFKEQ. The V gene lost 5 bases and the J gene lost 2 bases, with 10 bases spanning the gap. The CDR3 covers 13 residues. CDR3 DNA: TGTGCCAGCAGCTCAGGGGTCGCCTACGAGCAGTACTTC. It translates to CASSSGVAYEQYF.

The chain is built from TRBV19 and TRBJ1-2; 10 nucleotides agree with TRBD1. This CDR3 has 17 residues. CDR1 and CDR2 from the germline V gene are LNHDA and SQIVND (reference sequence). Trimming took 4 bases from V and 7 from J; bases not matched to a gene: 15. As DNA, the CDR3 is TGTGCCAGTAGTACCTCCGGGACAGGGGTTATCGCCCCTGGCTACACCTTC. Its protein is CASSTSGTGVIAPGYTF.

This clone has only one observation. The chain has TRBV7-9 and TRBJ2-1, with TRBD2 matching 7 bases. Germline CDR1 and CDR2: SEHNR and FQNEAQ (reference sequence). V gave up 0 bases and J gave up 7 bases; unmatched junction bases: 6. This CDR3 is built from 15 residues. The CDR3 is CASSLAAGARNEQFF. The CDR3 nucleotides are TGTGCCAGCAGCTTAGCTGCGGGAGCGAGGAATGAGCAGTTCTTC.

This clone was found once. The chain has TRBV25-1 and TRBJ2-1, with 7 positions matching TRBD1. The CDR3 contains 15 residues. CDR1 is MGHDK and CDR2 is SYGVNS in the germline V gene. V lost 6 bases and J lost 8; bases outside the gene matches: 13. CDR3 in DNA: TGTGCCAGCAGCCCCAGGCAGGGGGTCGTCGATGAGCAGTTCTTC. Translation: CASSPRQGVVDEQFF.

This clone showed up just a few times. This sequence joins TRBV18 and TRBJ1-1; D not certain. This CDR3 contains 13 residues. V was shortened by 3 bases and J by 2 bases, with 7 bases between the two germline ends. The germline gives CDR1 KGHSH, CDR2 LQKENI. As DNA, the CDR3 is TGTGCCAGCTCACCGGCTCCAAACACTGAAGCTTTCTTT. Translated: CASSPAPNTEAFF. The full variable domain, in which reference TRBV18 and TRBJ1-1 provide the parts outside the CDR3, is NAGVMQNPRHLVRRRGQEARLRCSPMKGHSHVYWYRQLPEEGLKFMVYLQKENIIDESGMPKERFSAEFPKEGPSILRIQQVVRGDSAAYFCASSPAPNTEAFFGQGTRLTVV.

V is TRBV27 and J is TRBJ2-4, with a weak D call TRBD1 (6 bases). V was pared by 7 bases and J by 0 bases, with 7 bases between. CDR3 length: 13 amino acids. CDR1 MNHEY and CDR2 SMNVEV come from the germline V gene (reference sequence). CDR3: CASTGVAKNIQYF. DNA of the CDR3: TGTGCCAGCACAGGGGTAGCCAAAAACATTCAGTACTTC.

V gene TRBV30 combines with J gene TRBJ1-6; D is unclear. The V end was cut by 4 bases, the J end by 6 bases, with 13 bases between. The CDR3 is 14 residues long. The V gene's germline CDR1 is GTSNPN and CDR2 SVGIG (reference sequence). The DNA for the CDR3 is TGTGCCTGGAACCCCCCCCCGGGTAATTCACCCCTCCACTTT. The encoded protein is CAWNPPPGNSPLHF. Drawing the rest from reference TRBV30 and TRBJ1-6, the complete variable domain is SQTIHQWPATLVQPVGSPLSLECTVEGTSNPNLYWYRQAAGRGLQLLFYSVGIGQISSEVPQNLSASRPQDRQFILSSKKLLLSDSGFYLCAWNPPPGNSPLHFGNGTRLTVT.